One and the same sample provided the 27 T cell receptor beta chains below, sequenced in a study of OX40 agonist ivuxolimab in advanced cancers. The table came from immunoSEQ multiplex PCR; TCRdb's copy has only in-frame clones and leaves some out. Of about 100,000 clones listed, about 89% are singletons. Sequencing used CD4+ or CD8+ T cells sorted from blood, obtained in a trial of the OX40 agonist ivuxolimab. These receptors were collected from an adult with an advanced solid tumor such as melanoma, head and neck, liver or kidney cancer.

This sequence joins TRBV5-4 and TRBJ2-7; D unclear. Germline V lookup: CDR1 SGHNT, CDR2 YYREEE (reference sequence). Trimming removed 4 bases from V and 3 bases from J, with 11 bases in between. The CDR3 is 13 amino acids. The CDR3 here is CASSGQTGYEQYF. The CDR3 region has the DNA TGTGCCAGCAGCGGCCAGACCGGCTACGAGCAGTACTTC.

V gene TRBV5-1 combines with J gene TRBJ1-3, with D possibly matching TRBD1 (6 bases). The CDR3 is 13 amino acids. Germline loops: CDR1 SGHRS, CDR2 YFSETQ. The V and J ends lost 2 bases and 3 bases respectively, with 6 bases between them. The DNA of the CDR3 is TGCGCCAGCAGCTTAGGGGGTGGAAACACCATATATTTT. Translated: CASSLGGGNTIYF.

The chain couples TRBV11-1 to TRBJ1-1; tentative D call: TRBD1 (5 bases). The CDR3 is 13 residues long. From germline, CDR1 is SGHAT and CDR2 FQDESV (reference sequence). Deletions cut 2 bases from V and 8 bases from J, with 12 bases between. The CDR3 region has the DNA TGTGCCAGCAGCTTAAAAGGGGCGGGAGAAGCTTTCTTT. Its translation: CASSLKGAGEAFF. The whole variable domain, remainder taken from reference TRBV11-1 and TRBJ1-1, is EAEVAQSPRYKITEKSQAVAFWCDPISGHATLYWYRQILGQGPELLVQFQDESVVDDSQLPKDRFSAERLKGVDSTLKIQPAELGDSAMYLCASSLKGAGEAFFGQGTRLTVV.

The genes are TRBV7-2 and TRBJ1-1; D may be TRBD1 (6 bases). Germline CDR1 reads SGHTA; CDR2 reads FQGNSA. V lost 6 bases to trimming and J lost 4 bases, with 12 bases between them. The CDR3 covers 13 residues. CDR3 coding DNA: TGTGCCAGCAGACGACAGGCGGGCACTGAAGCTTTCTTT. As protein: CASRRQAGTEAFF.

This clone has a handful of counts. This chain connects TRBV7-2 to TRBJ2-7, with 8 bases fitting TRBD2. Looked up from germline, CDR1 is SGHTA and CDR2 is FQGNSA. V lost 1 base and J lost 2; bases outside the gene matches: 4. This CDR3 spans 15 amino acids. CDR3 nucleotide sequence: TGTGCCAGCAGCTTAGGGGCGGGAGGCCCCTACGAGCAGTACTTC. Residues: CASSLGAGGPYEQYF.

The gene calls are TRBV19 and TRBJ2-7; TRBD1 agrees at 7 bases. Germline CDR1 reads LNHDA; CDR2 reads SQIVND (reference sequence). Losses at the gene ends were 4 bases for V and 2 bases for J; bases not matched to a gene: 2. The CDR3 spans 13 residues. In DNA form, the CDR3 reads TGTGCCAGTAGTACGACAGGGACCTACGAGCAGTACTTC. It encodes CASSTTGTYEQYF.

The rearrangement uses TRBV7-3 and TRBJ2-7, with 7 nucleotides matching TRBD2. The CDR3 extends over 15 amino acids. V trimming: 6 bases; J trimming: 0 bases; junction bases outside the gene matches: 8. CDR1 is SGHTA and CDR2 is FQGTGA in the germline V gene. The CDR3 region is CASRLGSGGSYEQYF. In DNA, the CDR3 is TGTGCCAGCAGGTTAGGGTCGGGAGGCTCCTACGAGCAGTACTTC.

This chain connects TRBV11-2 to TRBJ1-2; D is possibly TRBD1 (5 bases). Germline lookup yields CDR1 SGHAT and CDR2 FQNNGV. The CDR3 spans 15 residues. V lost 0 bases, J lost 5 bases, and 13 bases lay in between. CDR3 DNA: TGTGCCAGCAGCTTAGATCTGAGGGGCTGGTATGGCTACACCTTC. Encoded protein: CASSLDLRGWYGYTF.

J is TRBJ1-3 and V is TRBV30, with 8 bases matching TRBD1. There are 13 residues in the CDR3. From germline, CDR1 is GTSNPN and CDR2 SVGIG (reference sequence). V dropped 4 bases and J dropped 4; count of bases not matched to a gene: 3. CDR3 in amino acids: CAWTTGAGNTIYF. In DNA, the CDR3 is TGTGCCTGGACGACAGGGGCGGGAAACACCATATATTTT.

This clone was detected only a few times. The chain employs TRBV9 and TRBJ1-1; D is ambiguous. The CDR3 runs to 14 residues. Germline values: CDR1 SGDLS, CDR2 YYNGEE. V was trimmed by 4 bases and J by 1 base, leaving 11 bases between them. CDR3 region: CASSQERSNTEAFF. CDR3 coding DNA: TGTGCCAGCAGCCAGGAGCGGTCGAACACTGAAGCTTTCTTT.

Regarding this clone: This CDR3 is also generated by other DNA sequences in the sample. This chain joins TRBV5-4 and TRBJ1-5; TRBD1 might be the D (6 bases). The CDR3 totals 14 residues. V lost 0 bases to trimming and J lost 2 bases, with 6 bases between them. Germline CDR1 is SGHNT and CDR2 is YYREEE (reference sequence). Written as DNA, the CDR3 is TGTGCCAGCAGCTTGGGGACAGGCAATCAGCCCCAGCATTTT. The encoded protein is CASSLGTGNQPQHF.

This chain links TRBV19 with TRBJ2-7; TRBD1 aligns across 12 bases. There are 14 residues in the CDR3. CDR1 and CDR2 (germline): LNHDA, SQIVND (reference sequence). Germline trimming cut 5 bases from V and 6 bases from J; bases unmatched to any gene: 5. The CDR3 DNA reads TGTGCCAGTAGTGGGACAGGGGGCCTGAGCGAGCAGTACTTC. The encoded protein is CASSGTGGLSEQYF.

The CDR3 protein is CASSRVVLGSHNEQFF. Here the CDR3 DNA reads TGTGCCAGCAGCCGGGTAGTACTCGGCAGTCACAATGAGCAGTTCTTC. J is TRBJ2-1 and V is TRBV7-2; unclear D gene. V was trimmed by 5 bases and J by 5 bases, leaving 19 bases between them. The germline V gene encodes CDR1 SGHTA and CDR2 FQGNSA. The CDR3 is made up of 16 amino acids.

The rearrangement uses TRBV30 and TRBJ2-7, with D possibly being TRBD1 (6 bases). Looked up from germline, CDR1 is GTSNPN and CDR2 is SVGIG (reference sequence). V gave up 0 bases and J gave up 4 bases, with 16 bases separating them. The CDR3 has 15 amino acids. Here the CDR3 DNA reads TGTGCCTGGAGTGTTGGGACACCGCTTCGATACGAGCAGTACTTC. This gives the protein CAWSVGTPLRYEQYF.

For the CDR3, the DNA is TGCGCCAGCAGCCAAACCACCGGGGAGCTGTTTTTT. Translating gives CASSQTTGELFF. This chain joins TRBV5-1 and TRBJ2-2; D remains unclear. With 4 bases removed from V and 4 bases from J, the gap between germline ends came to 5 bases. Germline CDR1 is SGHRS and CDR2 is YFSETQ. The CDR3 is 12 residues long.

V gene TRBV11-2 combines with J gene TRBJ2-2; D is possibly TRBD1 (5 bases). The CDR3 is 15 amino acids. V shed 5 bases and J shed 5 bases, with 15 bases lying between them. Germline assignment: CDR1 SGHAT and CDR2 FQNNGV. CDR3 nucleotide sequence: TGTGCCAGCAGCCAAAGGGGTGCTTTAACCGGGGAGCTGTTTTTT. Translating gives CASSQRGALTGELFF. Full variable domain (remainder filled in from reference TRBV11-2 and TRBJ2-2): EAGVAQSPRYKIIEKRQSVAFWCNPISGHATLYWYQQILGQGPKLLIQFQNNGVVDDSQLPKDRFSAERLKGVDSTLKIQPAKLEDSAVYLCASSQRGALTGELFFGEGSRLTVL.

The chain recombines TRBV19 with TRBJ1-5, with 8 bases lining up with TRBD1. The germline V gene encodes CDR1 LNHDA and CDR2 SQIVND (reference sequence). The V and J ends lost 5 bases and 1 base, in that order; junction bases with no gene match: 1. This CDR3 has 14 residues. CDR3 sequence (DNA): TGTGCCAGTAGTGACAGGGGAAGCAATCAGCCCCAGCATTTT. Its translation is CASSDRGSNQPQHF.

The chain couples TRBV27 to TRBJ2-7; the match to TRBD2 covers 10 bases. CDR3 length equals 17 residues. CDR1 is MNHEY, CDR2 SMNVEV, per germline (reference sequence). After removal of 7 bases from V and 4 bases from J, the junction contained 16 bases not matched to a gene. The CDR3 nucleotides are TGTGCCAGCACCTTCCCGAGCGGGAGGGGGTTTCGTTACGAGCAGTACTTC. Translating it yields CASTFPSGRGFRYEQYF.

This clone was seen a single time. The CDR3 loop reads CASSLDRAKTQYF. Written as DNA, the CDR3 is TGTGCCAGCAGCCTTGACAGGGCCAAGACCCAGTACTTC. The chain employs TRBV5-6 and TRBJ2-5, with 7 bases fitting TRBD1. The CDR3 is 13 amino acids. The germline gives CDR1 SGHDT, CDR2 YYEEEE. The ends lost 4 bases at V and 6 bases at J; junction bases unmatched: 6.

Only one count was recorded for this clone. The V and J genes are TRBV4-2 and TRBJ2-1; 10 bases map to TRBD2. CDR1 LGHNA and CDR2 YNFKEQ come from the germline V gene. CDR3 length: 22 residues. V lost 4 bases, J lost 3 bases, and 24 bases stayed unmatched. The CDR3 here is CASSRLRTGNSGGRPSYNEQFF. The CDR3 DNA sequence: TGTGCCAGCAGCCGCCTCAGGACAGGAAATAGCGGGGGGCGACCAAGCTACAATGAGCAGTTCTTC.

V usage is TRBV18 and J usage is TRBJ1-2; no firm D call. The germline V gene encodes CDR1 KGHSH and CDR2 LQKENI. This CDR3 is built from 13 residues. The germline V and J ends were trimmed by 1 base and 6 bases, with 9 bases remaining between them. In DNA form, the CDR3 reads TGTGCCAGCTCACCACGGACCTCAGATGGCTACACCTTC. Translation: CASSPRTSDGYTF.

The J gene is TRBJ1-2, the V gene TRBV16; tentative D call: TRBD1 (6 bases). The germline V and J ends were trimmed by 2 bases and 6 bases, with 7 bases remaining between them. Germline values: CDR1 KGHSY, CDR2 FQNENV. This CDR3 has 12 amino acids. The CDR3 loop reads CASSQQGHGYTF. CDR3 in DNA: TGTGCCAGCAGCCAACAGGGGCATGGCTACACCTTC.

This clone was counted a few times. The chain joins TRBV14 to TRBJ2-3; TRBD2 aligns across 10 bases. The germline V gene has CDR1 SGHDN and CDR2 FVKESK. Unmatched junction bases numbered 4, after V lost 4 bases and J lost 3 bases. The CDR3 spans 15 residues. CDR3 in amino acids: CASSPGTSVTDTQYF. CDR3 nucleotides: TGTGCCAGCAGCCCAGGGACTAGCGTGACAGATACGCAGTATTTT.

This chain connects TRBV5-4 to TRBJ2-7; the match to TRBD2 covers 7 bases. This CDR3 is built from 15 residues. CDR1 SGHNT and CDR2 YYREEE come from the germline V gene (reference sequence). V gave up 0 bases and J gave up 3 bases; unmatched junction bases: 6. Here the CDR3 reads CASSLDPGRVYEQYF. CDR3 nucleotides: TGTGCCAGCAGCTTGGACCCAGGGAGGGTCTACGAGCAGTACTTC.

This clone was recorded a few times. The V gene is TRBV7-9, the J gene TRBJ2-5; 7 nucleotides match TRBD1. The V gene end was trimmed by 5 bases and the J gene end by 2 bases; junction bases not matched to a gene: 8. There are 15 residues in the CDR3. Germline V gene data show CDR1 as SEHNR and CDR2 as FQNEAQ (reference sequence). The CDR3 DNA sequence: TGTGCCAGCAGCGGAACGGGACAGCCGCAAGAGACCCAGTACTTC. This codes for CASSGTGQPQETQYF.

Concerning this clone itself: The sample carries other DNA sequences with the same CDR3. The rearrangement joins TRBV5-4 to TRBJ2-6; 7 bases agree with TRBD2. This CDR3 contains 15 residues. V shed 3 bases, J shed 0 bases, and the junction held 0 bases outside the gene matches. Germline CDR1 and CDR2: SGHNT and YYREEE (reference sequence). Here the CDR3 DNA reads TGTGCCAGCAGCTGGGGGGGCTCTGGGGCCAACGTCCTGACTTTC. This codes for CASSWGGSGANVLTF. Drawing the rest from reference TRBV5-4 and TRBJ2-6, the complete variable domain is ETGVTQSPTHLIKTRGQQVTLRCSSQSGHNTVSWYQQALGQGPQFIFQYYREEENGRGNFPPRFSGLQFPNYSSELNVNALELDDSALYLCASSWGGSGANVLTFGAGSRLTVL.

The gene calls are TRBV7-9 and TRBJ1-1, with 10 bases identical to TRBD1. This CDR3 has 17 amino acids. Trimming removed 3 bases from V and 1 base from J; junction bases left unmatched: 8. Looked up from germline, CDR1 is SEHNR and CDR2 is FQNEAQ (reference sequence). The CDR3 here is CASSLSGTGARNTEAFF. DNA of the CDR3: TGTGCCAGCAGCTTGTCCGGGACAGGGGCCAGGAACACTGAAGCTTTCTTT.